This TCR beta chain emerged from a study of OX40 agonist ivuxolimab in advanced cancers. As for the study more broadly: Ivuxolimab, which targeted the costimulatory receptor OX40 (CD134), was an agonistic, fully human IgG2 monoclonal antibody. Intravenous ivuxolimab was administered to patients every 2 weeks at six dose levels: 0.01, 0.1, 0.3, 1.5, 3 and 10 mg/kg. Of the roughly 52 dose-escalation patients, hepatocellular carcinoma was present in about 20, melanoma in roughly 15, renal cell carcinoma in 9 and head and neck cancer in 9. The dose-escalation cohort was roughly 83% male with a mean age of about 60 years, ranging from roughly 23 to 80. Patients were allowed to have had prior anti-PD-1, anti-PD-L1 or anti-CTLA-4 therapy, and 40% to 45% of the dose-escalation patients had previously received checkpoint inhibitors. Partial responses were achieved by three dose-escalation patients, of whom one had hepatocellular carcinoma and two had cutaneous melanoma. The point of sequencing TCRbeta in the periphery was to test whether ivuxolimab changed TCR sequence diversity and drove clonal T-cell expansion. The paper covers the monotherapy dose-escalation part of the phase I ivuxolimab trial, which included N of about 50 patients. What the study reported, not specific to this receptor: In the 0.1-3.0 mg/kg groups, partial responders were among the patients with the lowest normalized peripheral clonal expansion, particularly in CD8+ T cells. Antigen specificity was not determined for the clonally expanded peripheral T cells. At doses from 0.1 to 3.0 mg/kg, clonal expansion was seen in both CD4+ and CD8+ blood T cells between baseline and week 6. After ivuxolimab, CD8+ T cells had more expanded clones than CD4+ T cells on average. Low levels of normalized T-cell clonal expansion were also seen in some patients who did not respond.

The trial excluded patients who had a history of autoimmune disease or were on systemic immunosuppression. In every dose cohort, peripheral blood was drawn for TCR sequencing at baseline, cycle 4 day 1, and cycle 7 day 1. Samples were obtained from an open-label, multicenter, first-in-human phase I dose-escalation trial of ivuxolimab. Adults with locally advanced or metastatic head and neck squamous cell, hepatocellular, melanoma or renal cell carcinoma were enrolled in the trial. Before TCR sequencing, CD4+ T cells and CD8+ T cells were sorted from peripheral blood as separate populations. Concerning this clone itself: The clone's antigen remains unknown. No clone much larger than this one lies a single base away; base qualities are absent.

To sequence the TCRbeta CDR3 region, genomic DNA was isolated from the sorted cells. TCRbeta CDR3 regions were sequenced using the immunoSEQ Assay. TCRdb provides this immuneACCESS table in a form limited to in-frame rearrangements. Some clones are lacking; in checked studies, under half of them reflect an unresolved V gene, and why the rest are absent is not known. For this sample the table gives 69,000 or so clones, of which approximately 82% were detected only once. Jointly, the top ten make up roughly 6.8% of the sample. The CDR3 goes from the cysteine to the phenylalanine over 13 residues. Only the CDR3 DNA stays, 39 bases, in frame from base 1. The germline V gene sets CDR1 to ENHRY and CDR2 to SYGVKD. V is clipped by 2 bases and J by 6 bases, and the sequence between their germline boundaries is 10 bases long.

The receptor was derived from an adult with an advanced solid tumor such as melanoma, head and neck, liver or kidney cancer. The sample was CD4+ or CD8+ T cells sorted from blood, taken in a trial of the OX40 agonist ivuxolimab. The rearranged chain carries TRBV10-3 and TRBJ1-1, with TRBD1 as a weak D call on 5 bases. The CDR3 protein is CAISEPGGAEAFF. The nucleotide sequence is given as TGTGCCATCAGTGAGCCGGGGGGTGCTGAAGCTTTCTTT.